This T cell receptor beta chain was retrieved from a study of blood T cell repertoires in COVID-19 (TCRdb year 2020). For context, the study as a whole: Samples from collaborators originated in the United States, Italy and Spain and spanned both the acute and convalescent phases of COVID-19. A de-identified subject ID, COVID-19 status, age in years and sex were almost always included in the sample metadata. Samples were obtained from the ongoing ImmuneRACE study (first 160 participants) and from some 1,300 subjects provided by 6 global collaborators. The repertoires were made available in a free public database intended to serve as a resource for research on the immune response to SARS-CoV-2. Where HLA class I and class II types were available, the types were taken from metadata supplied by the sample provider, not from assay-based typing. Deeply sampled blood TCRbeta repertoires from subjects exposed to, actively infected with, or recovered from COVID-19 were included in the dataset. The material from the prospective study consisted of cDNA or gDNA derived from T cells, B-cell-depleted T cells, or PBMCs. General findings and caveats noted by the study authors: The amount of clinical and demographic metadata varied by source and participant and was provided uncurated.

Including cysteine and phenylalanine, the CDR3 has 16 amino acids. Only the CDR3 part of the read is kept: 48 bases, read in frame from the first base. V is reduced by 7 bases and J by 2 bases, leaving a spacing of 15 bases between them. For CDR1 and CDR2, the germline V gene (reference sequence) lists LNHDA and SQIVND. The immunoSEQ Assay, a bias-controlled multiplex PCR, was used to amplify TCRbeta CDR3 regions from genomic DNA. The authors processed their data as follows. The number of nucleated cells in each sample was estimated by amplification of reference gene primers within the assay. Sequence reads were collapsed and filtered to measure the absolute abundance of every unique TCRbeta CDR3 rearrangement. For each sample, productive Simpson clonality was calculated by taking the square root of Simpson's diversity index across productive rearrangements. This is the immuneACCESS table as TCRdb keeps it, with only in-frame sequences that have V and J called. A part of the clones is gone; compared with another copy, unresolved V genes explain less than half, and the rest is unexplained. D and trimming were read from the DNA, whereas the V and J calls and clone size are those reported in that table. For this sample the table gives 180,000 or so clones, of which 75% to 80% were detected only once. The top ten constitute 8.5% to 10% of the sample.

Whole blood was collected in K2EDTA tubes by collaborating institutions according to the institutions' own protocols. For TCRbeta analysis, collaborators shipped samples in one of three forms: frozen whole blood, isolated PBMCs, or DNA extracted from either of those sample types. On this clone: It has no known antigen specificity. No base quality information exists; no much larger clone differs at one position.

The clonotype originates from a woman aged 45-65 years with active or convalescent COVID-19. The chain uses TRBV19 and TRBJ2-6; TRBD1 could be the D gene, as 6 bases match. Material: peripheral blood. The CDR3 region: CASTPTGTPGANVLTF. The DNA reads TGTGCCAGTACCCCGACAGGAACCCCTGGGGCCAACGTCCTGACTTTC.